This TCR beta chain was sequenced in a study of T cell responses to AZD1222 COVID-19 vaccine. Study-level points and caveats: Unmutated variant regions reportedly attract nearly half of all spike-specific TCRs. There were mostly white British donors and more females than males, and clonal diversity was possibly underestimated. Repertoires were sampled only after the peak T cell response. There were vaccine-associated CD4 TCRs across spike, dominant at 160-218 and 743-854.

V lost 0 bases to trimming and J lost 9 bases, with 17 bases between them. Germline V gene lookup returns CDR1 MGHRA and CDR2 YSYEKL. The CDR3 loop spans 15 amino acids. Remarks on this clone: The antigen is unknown.

Measured with immunoSEQ multiplex PCR; TCRdb has only the in-frame clones, and not every one. Altogether roughly 93,000 clones are present, roughly 90% being singletons, with the ten largest covering about 2.6%. The TCR was taken from an adult in good health. The sequenced sample was peripheral blood, obtained on day 0 of MenACWY control vaccination. The chain carries TRBV4-1 and TRBJ2-5, with D possibly TRBD2 on 6 matching bases. CDR3 region: CASSQEGYPPGAQYF. Here the CDR3 DNA reads TGCGCCAGCAGCCAAGAAGGCTACCCACCGGGGGCCCAGTACTTC.